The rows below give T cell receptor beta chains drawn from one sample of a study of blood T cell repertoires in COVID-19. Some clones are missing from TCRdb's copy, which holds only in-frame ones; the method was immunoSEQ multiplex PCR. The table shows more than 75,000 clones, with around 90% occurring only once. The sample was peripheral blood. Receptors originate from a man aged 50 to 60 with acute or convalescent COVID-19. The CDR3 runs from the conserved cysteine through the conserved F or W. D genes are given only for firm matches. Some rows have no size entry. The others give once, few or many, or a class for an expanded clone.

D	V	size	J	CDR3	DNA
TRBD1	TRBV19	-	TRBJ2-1	CASSNRDRAIHEQFF	TGTGCCAGTAGTAACCGGGACAGGGCCATCCATGAGCAGTTCTTC
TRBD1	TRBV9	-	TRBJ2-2	CASTTGGQAYTGELFF	TGTGCCAGCACCACAGGGGGGCAGGCCTACACCGGGGAGCTGTTTTTT
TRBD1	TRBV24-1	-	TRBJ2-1	CATSDLGQGAYNEQFF	TGTGCCACCAGTGACCTTGGACAGGGGGCTTACAATGAGCAGTTCTTC
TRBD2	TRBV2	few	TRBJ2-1	CASRPAGTYNEQFF	TGTGCCAGCAGGCCAGCGGGGACCTACAATGAGCAGTTCTTC
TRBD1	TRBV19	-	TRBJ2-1	CTSSVGQSSYNEQFF	TGTACCAGTAGTGTGGGACAGAGCTCCTACAATGAGCAGTTCTTC
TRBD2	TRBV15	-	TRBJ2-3	CATSRDWASGRTDTQYF	TGTGCCACCAGCAGAGATTGGGCTAGCGGGAGAACAGATACGCAGTATTTT
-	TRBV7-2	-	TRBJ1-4	CASSGSGALNEKLFF	TGTGCCAGCAGCGGATCAGGGGCGCTTAATGAAAAACTGTTTTTT
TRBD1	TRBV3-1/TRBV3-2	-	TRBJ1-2	CASSTQGQGGNYGYTF	TGTGCCAGCAGCACCCAGGGCCAGGGGGGCAACTATGGCTACACCTTC
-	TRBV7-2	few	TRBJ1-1	CASIPGRGVNEAFF	TGTGCCAGCATTCCAGGGCGCGGTGTAAATGAAGCTTTCTTT
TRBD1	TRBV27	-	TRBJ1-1	CASSFSGTVNTEAFF	TGTGCCAGCAGTTTTTCCGGGACAGTGAACACTGAAGCTTTCTTT
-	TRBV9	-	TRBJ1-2	CASSARGGTGYTF	TGTGCCAGCAGCGCCCGGGGGGGGACGGGCTACACCTTC
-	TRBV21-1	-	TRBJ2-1	CASSKTQQGAKRNEQFF	TGTGCCAGCAGCAAAACCCAACAGGGGGCGAAACGGAATGAGCAGTTCTTC
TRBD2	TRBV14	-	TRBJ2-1	CASRHAAGREQFF	TGTGCCAGCCGCCACGCAGCGGGGCGTGAGCAGTTCTTC
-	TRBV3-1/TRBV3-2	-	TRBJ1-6	CASSGAGGGSPLHF	TGTGCCAGCAGCGGGGCCGGGGGGGGTTCACCCCTCCACTTT
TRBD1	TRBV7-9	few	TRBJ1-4	CASSLGDSNRGQKLFF	TGTGCCAGCAGCTTAGGGGACTCGAACAGGGGGCAAAAACTGTTTTTT
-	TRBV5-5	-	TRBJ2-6	CASSLGTGTGANVLTF	TGTGCCAGCAGCTTGGGAACAGGGACCGGGGCCAACGTCCTGACTTTC
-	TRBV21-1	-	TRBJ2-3	CASSHSFSGTGGGDTQYF	TGTGCCAGCAGCCATTCTTTTTCCGGGACAGGGGGCGGAGATACGCAGTATTTT
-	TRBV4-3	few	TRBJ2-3	CASSQDSTGNTDTQYF	TGCGCCAGCAGCCAAGATTCGACGGGGAACACAGATACGCAGTATTTT
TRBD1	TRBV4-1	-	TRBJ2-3	CASSQEGGLGTDTQYF	TGCGCCAGCAGCCAAGAAGGGGGCTTGGGCACAGATACGCAGTATTTT
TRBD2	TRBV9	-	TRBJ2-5	CASSVGLAGVAETQYF	TGTGCCAGCAGCGTAGGGCTAGCGGGAGTCGCAGAGACCCAGTACTTC
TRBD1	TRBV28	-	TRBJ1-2	CASSLTADEDRRYGYTF	TGTGCCAGCAGTTTGACCGCGGATGAGGACAGGAGGTATGGCTACACCTTC
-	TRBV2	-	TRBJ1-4	CASSEYHMLGGVNEKLFF	TGTGCCAGCAGTGAATATCACATGTTAGGGGGGGTTAATGAAAAACTGTTTTTT
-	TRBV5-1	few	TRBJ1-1	CASSPREGGNTEAFF	TGCGCCAGCAGCCCCCGGGAGGGTGGGAACACTGAAGCTTTCTTT
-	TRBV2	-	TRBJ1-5	CASSVRGASNQPQHF	TGTGCCAGCAGCGTACGGGGGGCGAGCAATCAGCCCCAGCATTTT
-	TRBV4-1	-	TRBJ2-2	CASSQVIAANTGELFF	TGCGCCAGCAGCCAAGTCATAGCCGCGAACACCGGGGAGCTGTTTTTT
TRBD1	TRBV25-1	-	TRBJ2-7	CASSPRQGSYEQYF	TGTGCCAGCAGTCCCCGACAGGGTTCCTACGAGCAGTACTTC